Here is one T cell receptor (beta chain) with its context. Its specificity is not known. The data are from a study of cytomegalovirus exposure and HLA in healthy donors. At the level of the study: Around 78 million unique TCR sequences came from HLA-typed donors in an early release. Whole-study findings and limits: By HLA locus, TCR association rates varied in a later analysis, with DRB1 showing the most and HLA-C the fewest.

PCR used 60 Vbeta primers and 13 Jbeta primers. Clones were read by immunoSEQ multiplex PCR, and TCRdb kept only the in-frame ones, dropping some. The profile shows some 60,000 clones, roughly 80% of them singletons. This CDR3 contains 14 residues. Germline loops: CDR1 MNHNY, CDR2 SVGAGI (reference sequence). Healthy donors of bone marrow made up the group. What was sequenced was PBMCs. The source of this sequence is a man aged 35 to 55 in good health and CMV-seronegative. This chain uses TRBV6-6 with TRBJ2-5; 11 positions agree with TRBD1. The tail of the sequence fits TRBJ2-7 better, so the J call may be wrong. The CDR3 region is CASSWDRGDNEQYF. For the CDR3, the DNA is TGTGCCAGCAGTTGGGACAGGGGGGACAACGAGCAGTACTTC.